This entry describes one T cell receptor beta chain. This clonotype was counted ten times or more. There is no known antigen for this receptor. It has no much larger one-base neighbor in the sample; base qualities were not kept. The data originate from a study of neurological immune-mediated disorders (dated by TCRdb to between 2018 and 2020). Concerning the study at large: Among the roughly 34 multiple sclerosis patients, relapsing-remitting MS was present in 31 and secondary progressive MS was present in 3. The 90 to 120 TCR-beta libraries covered PBMC samples along with longitudinal samples, technical triplicates, and paired sorted CD4+ and CD8+ T-cell subsets. Of the approximately 70 subjects in the cohort, about 14 were HAM/TSP patients, some 35 were multiple sclerosis patients, and 20 were healthy controls. Peripheral blood TCR-beta repertoires from patients with HTLV-I-associated myelopathy (HAM/TSP), patients with multiple sclerosis, and healthy controls were compared in the study using UMI-based sequencing.

Trimming removed 7 bases from V and 7 bases from J; the gene matches leave 12 bases unexplained. The CDR3 sequence holds 15 residues, the cysteine and phenylalanine included. Only the CDR3 part of the read is kept: 45 bases, read in frame from the first base. CDR1 WSHSY and CDR2 SAAADI are derived from the germline V gene. Broad study findings and their caveats: Expanded clones from different subjects shared no identical CDR3 amino acid sequences, which suggests that TCR-beta repertoires were private in all groups. The highest TCR clonal expansion was observed in HAM/TSP patients, whereas the lowest was observed in MS patients, even when compared with healthy controls. The MS cluster showed no association with clinical or MRI features, and the authors stated that larger cohorts are needed. In phylogenetic analysis, the repertoires of 18 of 34 MS patients grouped into a cluster of related CDR3 sequences, which suggests a possible signature at the repertoire level.

cDNA synthesis used template-switch 5'RACE with a primer carrying a 10-nucleotide random unique molecular identifier tagging each TCR transcript. Over 180 million TCR-beta sequences, covering 15-18 subjects, were produced in each sequencing run. The RNeasy kit was used to extract total RNA. Using the KAPA Real-time Library Amplification kit, TCR-beta VDJ regions were amplified with primers for the TCR constant region and the 5'RACE anchor. Sample indexes and Illumina adaptors were added in a first PCR, and a second PCR then increased library yield. After Ampure bead purification, the roughly 650 bp TCR product was size-selected on a 2% E-gel SizeSelection system. Before pooling, libraries had their quality checked on a Bioanalyzer, their concentration measured with Qubit, and their quantity determined with the Kapa Library Quantification kit. Paired-end 2 x 150 bp sequencing of the libraries was performed on an Illumina HiSeq 2500. To increase sequence diversity, about 25-31% phiX was spiked into each library pool. Per the authors' processing: Quality-filtered reads were processed with the UMI-based MiGEC pipeline, and over 90% of raw TCR sequences were removed by the MiGEC pipeline during error correction. VDJ genes were aligned to IMGT germline references, and each clonotype was defined by a unique CDR3 amino acid sequence together with V-J genes. Clonal expansion, Shannon diversity and CDR3 relatedness (CalcPairwiseDistances, ClusterSamples) were evaluated with VDJtools, and phylogenetic trees were built with CLCbio workbench. Expanded clones were defined as having at least 8 unique UMIs, based on coefficient-of-variation modelling across technical triplicates. In TCRdb, the public reads were trimmed at Q25 with fastp and aligned with MiXCR, with productive beta chains retained. Each CDR3 protein gets just one entry, which takes the most common genes and DNA from the rows behind it. The V and J calls were determined by TCRdb, not by the authors. In this sample the table shows 60,000 to 85,000 distinct CDR3 sequences, 5.2% of which occur a single time. The leading ten clones occupy just under 7.5% of the sample.

Unsorted PBMC libraries were generated from 2 million PBMCs stored in RNAlater at -80 °C until RNA extraction. Multiple sclerosis patients were enrolled in a US clinical protocol under which disease progression was evaluated by magnetic resonance imaging. PBMCs were separated from peripheral blood using Ficoll-Hypaque density gradient centrifugation and then cryopreserved in liquid nitrogen. The sequence came from a man younger than 35 with multiple sclerosis. This sequence uses TRBV10-2 and TRBJ2-1, with 8 bases aligning to TRBD1. Sequencing input: PBMCs. The CDR3 protein: CASTPPGGKLNEQFF. The DNA sequence reads TGCGCCAGCACCCCGCCAGGGGGCAAATTAAATGAGCAGTTCTTC.